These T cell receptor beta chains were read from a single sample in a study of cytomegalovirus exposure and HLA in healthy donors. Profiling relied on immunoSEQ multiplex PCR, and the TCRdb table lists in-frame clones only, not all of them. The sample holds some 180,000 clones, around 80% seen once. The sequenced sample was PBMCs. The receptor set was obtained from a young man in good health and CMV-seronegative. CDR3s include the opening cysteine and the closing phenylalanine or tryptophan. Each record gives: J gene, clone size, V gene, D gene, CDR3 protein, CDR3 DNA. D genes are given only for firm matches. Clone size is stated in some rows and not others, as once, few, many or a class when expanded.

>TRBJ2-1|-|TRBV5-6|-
CASSLLGGRDNEQFF
TGTGCCAGCAGCTTGTTAGGGGGTCGGGACAATGAGCAGTTCTTC
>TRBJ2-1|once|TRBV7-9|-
CASSLFQAPYNEQFF
TGTGCCAGCAGCTTATTCCAGGCTCCCTACAATGAGCAGTTCTTC
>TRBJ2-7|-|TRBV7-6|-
CASSSQGTGRYEQYF
TGTGCCAGCAGCTCCCAAGGGACTGGGCGCTACGAGCAGTACTTC
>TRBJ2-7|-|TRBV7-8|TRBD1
CASSLTIRAGGGEQYF
TGTGCCAGCAGTCTCACTATCAGGGCAGGGGGCGGCGAGCAGTACTTC
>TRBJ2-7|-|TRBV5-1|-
CASSMSGGYEQYF
TGCGCCAGCAGTATGTCCGGAGGGTACGAGCAGTACTTC
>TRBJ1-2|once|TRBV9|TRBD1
CASSRTDRAVGYTF
TGTGCCAGCAGCCGGACCGACAGGGCTGTCGGCTACACCTTC
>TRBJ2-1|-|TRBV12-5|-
CASGRTLAGYNEQFF
TGTGCTAGTGGTAGAACACTTGCGGGGTACAATGAGCAGTTCTTC
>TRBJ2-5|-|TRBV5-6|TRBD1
CASSGGRGRETQYF
TGTGCCAGCAGCGGGGGCAGGGGGCGAGAGACCCAGTACTTC
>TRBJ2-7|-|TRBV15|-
CATSRVRDSYEQYF
TGTGCCACCAGCAGAGTTCGAGACTCCTACGAGCAGTACTTC
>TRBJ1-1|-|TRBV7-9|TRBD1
CASSQGQAGSTEAFF
TGTGCCAGCAGCCAAGGACAGGCGGGGAGCACTGAAGCTTTCTTT
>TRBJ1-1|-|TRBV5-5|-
CASSLDGGRLTEAFF
TGTGCCAGCAGCTTGGATGGGGGGAGGCTCACTGAAGCTTTCTTT
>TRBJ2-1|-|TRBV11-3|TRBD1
CASSRYPGQGYNEQFF
TGTGCCAGCAGCCGATATCCGGGACAGGGCTACAATGAGCAGTTCTTC
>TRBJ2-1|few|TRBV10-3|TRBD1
CAISVGTGVDNEQFF
TGTGCCATCAGTGTAGGGACAGGGGTTGACAATGAGCAGTTCTTC
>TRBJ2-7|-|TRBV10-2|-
CASSRGLSYEQYF
TGCGCCAGCAGTCGGGGTCTGTCCTACGAGCAGTACTTC
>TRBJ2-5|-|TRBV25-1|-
CASSNLRVRGTETQYF
TGTGCCAGCAGTAACCTGCGTGTTCGGGGGACAGAGACCCAGTACTTC
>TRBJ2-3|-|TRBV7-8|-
CASSLAVTTSTDTQYF
TGTGCCAGCAGCTTAGCGGTGACGACTAGCACAGATACGCAGTATTTT
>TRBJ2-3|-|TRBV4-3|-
CASSQTIITDTQYF
TGCGCCAGCAGCCAAACAATTATCACAGATACGCAGTATTTT
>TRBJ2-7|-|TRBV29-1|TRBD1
CSVGGPGGEQYF
TGCAGCGTTGGGGGGCCAGGGGGCGAGCAGTACTTC
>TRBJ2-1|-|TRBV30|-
CAWSGANEQFF
TGTGCCTGGAGTGGGGCGAATGAGCAGTTCTTC
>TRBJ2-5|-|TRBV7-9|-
CASSRFRSQETQYF
TGTGCCAGCAGCCGCTTCAGAAGCCAAGAGACCCAGTACTTC
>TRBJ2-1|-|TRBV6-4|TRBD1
CASSDWTGNEQFF
TGTGCCAGCAGTGACTGGACAGGTAATGAGCAGTTCTTC
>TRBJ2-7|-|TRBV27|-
CASSWGGDSYEQYF
TGTGCCAGCAGTTGGGGCGGAGACTCCTACGAGCAGTACTTC
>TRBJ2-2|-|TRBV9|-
CASSVGLATGELFF
TGTGCCAGCAGCGTAGGGCTAGCCACCGGGGAGCTGTTTTTT
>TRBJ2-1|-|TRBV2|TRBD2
CASSGGGTSGRLEQFF
TGTGCCAGCAGTGGGGGGGGGACTAGCGGGAGGCTTGAGCAGTTCTTC
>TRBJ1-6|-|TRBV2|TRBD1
CASTAWTGGSPLHF
TGTGCCAGCACCGCCTGGACAGGGGGTTCACCCCTCCACTTT
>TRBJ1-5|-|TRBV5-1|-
CASSLGGSNQPQHF
TGCGCCAGCAGCTTGGGAGGTAGCAATCAGCCCCAGCATTTT
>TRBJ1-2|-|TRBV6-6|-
CASSYIQGPPYGYTF
TGTGCCAGCAGTTACATACAGGGACCCCCCTATGGCTACACCTTC
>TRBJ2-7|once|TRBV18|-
CASSPAGFGEQYF
TGTGCCAGCTCACCAGCAGGGTTCGGCGAGCAGTACTTC
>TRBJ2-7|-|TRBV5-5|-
CASSMDGPGQYF
TGTGCCAGCAGCATGGACGGTCCGGGGCAGTACTTC
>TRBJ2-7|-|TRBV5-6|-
CASSFAGSSYEQYF
TGTGCCAGCAGCTTTGCGGGGAGCTCCTACGAGCAGTACTTC
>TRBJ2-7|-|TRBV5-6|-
CASSGTAAYEQYF
TGTGCCAGCAGCGGGACTGCTGCCTACGAGCAGTACTTC
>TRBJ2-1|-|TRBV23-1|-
CASSQSGRGSNSYNEQFF
TGCGCCAGCAGTCAATCTGGTAGAGGTAGCAATTCCTACAATGAGCAGTTCTTC
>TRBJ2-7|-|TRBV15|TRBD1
CATSRTGGAYEQYF
TGTGCCACCAGCAGAACAGGGGGTGCGTACGAGCAGTACTTC
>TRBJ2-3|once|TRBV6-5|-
CASTGPAGGTDTQYF
TGTGCCAGCACTGGGCCAGCGGGCGGCACAGATACGCAGTATTTT
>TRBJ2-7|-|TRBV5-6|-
CASSLEQGTYEQYF
TGTGCCAGCAGCTTGGAGCAGGGTACCTACGAGCAGTACTTC
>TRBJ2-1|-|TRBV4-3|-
CASSQDGVWAEQFF
TGCGCCAGCAGCCAAGACGGGGTCTGGGCTGAGCAGTTCTTC
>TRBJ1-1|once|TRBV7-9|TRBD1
CASKPGTGGPEAFF
TGTGCCAGCAAGCCGGGGACAGGGGGCCCTGAAGCTTTCTTT
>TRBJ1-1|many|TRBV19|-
CASRLQANTEAFF
TGTGCCAGTAGGTTGCAGGCGAACACTGAAGCTTTCTTT
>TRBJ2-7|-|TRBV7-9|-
CSSSTQAYEQYF
TGTTCCAGCAGCACACAGGCCTACGAGCAGTACTTC
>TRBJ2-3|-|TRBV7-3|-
CASSFLAGHGTDTQYF
TGTGCCAGCAGCTTCCTAGCCGGCCACGGCACAGATACGCAGTATTTT
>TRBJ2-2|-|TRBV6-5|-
CASSYSRPVGTGELFF
TGTGCCAGCAGTTACTCACGGCCTGTCGGGACCGGGGAGCTGTTTTTT
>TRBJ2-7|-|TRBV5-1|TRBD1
CASGREGTGEREQYF
TGCGCCAGCGGTAGGGAAGGGACAGGGGAACGCGAGCAGTACTTC
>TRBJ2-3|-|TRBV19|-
CASSIDNSGDTQYF
TGTGCCAGTAGTATAGATAACTCGGGAGATACGCAGTATTTT
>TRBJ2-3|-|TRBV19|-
CASSIQSSGNTDTQYF
TGTGCCAGTAGTATTCAGAGTAGCGGCAACACAGATACGCAGTATTTT
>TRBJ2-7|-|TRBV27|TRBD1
CASSRGSQGVREQYF
TGTGCCAGCAGCCGCGGGTCGCAGGGGGTGAGAGAGCAGTACTTC
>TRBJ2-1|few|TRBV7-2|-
CASSSPSGYGGRLSGEQFF
TGTGCCAGCAGCTCCCCTAGTGGTTATGGAGGGAGGCTCTCGGGAGAGCAGTTCTTC
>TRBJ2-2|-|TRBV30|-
CAWLSRVNTGELFF
TGTGCCTGGTTGAGCAGGGTGAACACCGGGGAGCTGTTTTTT
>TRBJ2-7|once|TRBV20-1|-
CSAARGYEQYF
TGCAGTGCTGCAAGGGGCTACGAGCAGTACTTC